This passage covers 3 T cell receptor beta chains from one sample sequenced in a study of blood T cell repertoires in COVID-19. TCRdb's table, derived via immunoSEQ multiplex PCR, lists solely in-frame clones and lacks some. The sample has about 240,000 clones, around nine tenths seen once; the top ten hold approximately 6.8%. The sample taken for sequencing was peripheral blood. These receptors came from a woman between 65 and 79 years old with active or convalescent COVID-19.

The gene calls are TRBV7-2 and TRBJ2-7, with 8 nucleotides matching TRBD1. Looked up from germline, CDR1 is SGHTA and CDR2 is FQGNSA. This CDR3 spans 16 amino acids. V lost 5 bases, J lost 4 bases, and 13 bases stayed unmatched. This CDR3 is CASSPTGDRGPYEQYF. CDR3 nucleotides: TGTGCCAGCAGCCCGACAGGGGACAGAGGGCCTTACGAGCAGTACTTC.

The chain is built from TRBV10-3 and TRBJ1-5; 8 bases are shared with TRBD1. The CDR3 covers 13 residues. The V and J ends lost 6 bases and 3 bases, in that order; junction bases with no gene match: 1. CDR1 and CDR2 from the germline V gene are ENHRY and SYGVKD. The CDR3 protein is CAIRDRDNQPQHF. The CDR3 DNA sequence: TGTGCCATCAGGGACAGGGACAATCAGCCCCAGCATTTT.

V and J are TRBV6-5 and TRBJ1-4; no reliable D call. This CDR3 has 13 residues. Germline CDR1 is MNHEY and CDR2 is SVGAGI. Trimming cost V 8 bases and J 10 bases, with 17 bases left between them. The CDR3 nucleotides read TGTGCCAGCTTGGAGACTAACGCAGGAAAACTGTTTTTT. Residues: CASLETNAGKLFF.